This T cell receptor (beta chain) derives from a study of identical twins. Regarding this clonotype: Antigen unknown.

Germline CDR1 reads LGHNA; CDR2 reads YSLEER. V was clipped by 0 bases and J by 1 base, with 15 bases between them. The CDR3 loop spans 17 amino acids. Template switching (which added a universal primer site) was used, and cDNA carried unique molecular identifiers. One entry per CDR3 protein results from TCRdb running MiXCR on the 5' RACE reads. The table includes 350,000 to 500,000 distinct CDR3 sequences, about 18% detected once. Findings of the study overall: For cord blood, abundant beta clonotypes had fewer insertions, unlike memory repertoires, which showed none. Out-of-frame alpha sequences that twins shared showed excess low generation probability.

The source of this sequence is a man over 45 in good health. The rearrangement joins TRBV4-3 to TRBJ2-5, with D hard to call. Sequencing used naive T cells sorted from blood. The CDR3 DNA reads as TGCGCCAGCAGCCAAGATCTAGTGGACGACACCCAAGAGACCCAGTACTTC. Protein: CASSQDLVDDTQETQYF.